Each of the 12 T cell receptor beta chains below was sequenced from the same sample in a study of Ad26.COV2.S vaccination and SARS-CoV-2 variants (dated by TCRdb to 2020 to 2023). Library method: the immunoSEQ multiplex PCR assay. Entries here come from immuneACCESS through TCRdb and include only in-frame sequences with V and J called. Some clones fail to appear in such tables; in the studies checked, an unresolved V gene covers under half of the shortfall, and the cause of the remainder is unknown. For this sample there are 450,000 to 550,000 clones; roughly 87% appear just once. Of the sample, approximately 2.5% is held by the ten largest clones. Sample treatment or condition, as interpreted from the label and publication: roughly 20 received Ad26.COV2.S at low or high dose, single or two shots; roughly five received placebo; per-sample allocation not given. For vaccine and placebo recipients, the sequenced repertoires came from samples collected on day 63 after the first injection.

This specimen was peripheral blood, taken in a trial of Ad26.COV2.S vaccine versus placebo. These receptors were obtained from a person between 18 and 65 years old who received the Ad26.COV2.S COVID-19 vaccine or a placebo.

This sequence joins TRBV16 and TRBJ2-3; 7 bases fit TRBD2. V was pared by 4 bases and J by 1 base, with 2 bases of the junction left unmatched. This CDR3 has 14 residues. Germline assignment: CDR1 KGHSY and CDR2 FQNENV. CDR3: CASSLRGGTDTQYF. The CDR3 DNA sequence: TGTGCCAGCAGCCTCCGGGGGGGCACAGATACGCAGTATTTT.

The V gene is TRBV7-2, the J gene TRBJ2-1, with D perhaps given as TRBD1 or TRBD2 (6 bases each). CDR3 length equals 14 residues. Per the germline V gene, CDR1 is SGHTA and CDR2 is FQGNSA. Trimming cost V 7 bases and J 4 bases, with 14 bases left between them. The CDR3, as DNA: TGTGCCAGCAACATTCTAGGGGGGTACAATGAGCAGTTCTTC. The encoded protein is CASNILGGYNEQFF.

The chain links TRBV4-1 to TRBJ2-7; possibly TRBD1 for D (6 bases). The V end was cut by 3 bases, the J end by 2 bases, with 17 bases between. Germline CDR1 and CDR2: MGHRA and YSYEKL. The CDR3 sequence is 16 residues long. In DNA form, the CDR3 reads TGCGCCAGCAGCCACCTTCCTCGACAGGAGACCTACGAGCAGTACTTC. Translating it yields CASSHLPRQETYEQYF.

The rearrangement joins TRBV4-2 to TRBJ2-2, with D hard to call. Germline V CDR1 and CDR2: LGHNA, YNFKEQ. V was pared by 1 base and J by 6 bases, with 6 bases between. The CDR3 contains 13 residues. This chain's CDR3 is CASSQVYAGELFF. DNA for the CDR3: TGTGCCAGCAGCCAAGTTTACGCCGGGGAGCTGTTTTTT.

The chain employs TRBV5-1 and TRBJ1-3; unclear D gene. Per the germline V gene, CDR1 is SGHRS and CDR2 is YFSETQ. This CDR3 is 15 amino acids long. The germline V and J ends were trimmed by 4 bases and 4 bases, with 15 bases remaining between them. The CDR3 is CASSLGPGPGNTIYF. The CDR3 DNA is TGCGCCAGCAGCCTGGGTCCTGGCCCAGGAAACACCATATATTTT. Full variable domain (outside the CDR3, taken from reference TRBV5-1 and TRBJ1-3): KAGVTQTPRYLIKTRGQQVTLSCSPISGHRSVSWYQQTPGQGLQFLFEYFSETQRNKGNFPGRFSGRQFSNSRSEMNVSTLELGDSALYLCASSLGPGPGNTIYFGEGSWLTVV.

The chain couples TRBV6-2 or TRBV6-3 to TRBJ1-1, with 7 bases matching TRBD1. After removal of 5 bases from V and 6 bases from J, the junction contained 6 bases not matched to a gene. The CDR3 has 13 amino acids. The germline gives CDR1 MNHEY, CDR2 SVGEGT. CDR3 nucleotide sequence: TGTGCCAGCAGTACCCAGGGGGAGTCTGAAGCTTTCTTT. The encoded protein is CASSTQGESEAFF.

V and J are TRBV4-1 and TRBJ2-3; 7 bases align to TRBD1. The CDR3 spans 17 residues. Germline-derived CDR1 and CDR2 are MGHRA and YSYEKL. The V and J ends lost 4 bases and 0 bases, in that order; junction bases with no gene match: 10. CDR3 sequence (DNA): TGCGCCAGCAGCCGCCACATCCGGACAGGTAGCACAGATACGCAGTATTTT. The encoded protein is CASSRHIRTGSTDTQYF.

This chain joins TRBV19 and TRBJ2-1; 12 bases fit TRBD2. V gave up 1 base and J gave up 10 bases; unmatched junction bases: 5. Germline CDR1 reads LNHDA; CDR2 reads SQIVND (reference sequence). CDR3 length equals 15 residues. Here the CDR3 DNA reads TGTGCCAGTAGTATAGGACTAGCGGGAGTTTACGAGCAGTTCTTC. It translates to CASSIGLAGVYEQFF.

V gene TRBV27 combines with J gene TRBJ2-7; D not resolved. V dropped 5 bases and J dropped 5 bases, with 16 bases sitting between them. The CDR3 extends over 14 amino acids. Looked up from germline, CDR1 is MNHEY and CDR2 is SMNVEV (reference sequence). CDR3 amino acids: CASSLRSGYNEQYF. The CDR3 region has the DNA TGTGCCAGCAGTCTTCGGTCTGGGTATAACGAGCAGTACTTC.

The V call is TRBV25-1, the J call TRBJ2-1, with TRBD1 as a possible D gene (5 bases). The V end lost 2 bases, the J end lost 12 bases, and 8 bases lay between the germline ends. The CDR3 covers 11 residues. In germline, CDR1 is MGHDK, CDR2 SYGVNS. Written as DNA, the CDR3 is TGTGCCAGCAGTGAAAATCAGGGGCAGTTCTTC. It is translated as CASSENQGQFF.

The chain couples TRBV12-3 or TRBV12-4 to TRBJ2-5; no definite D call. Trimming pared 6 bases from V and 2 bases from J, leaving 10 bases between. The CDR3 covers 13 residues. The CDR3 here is CASRSSQQETQYF. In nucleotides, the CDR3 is TGTGCCAGCAGGTCGAGTCAACAAGAGACCCAGTACTTC.

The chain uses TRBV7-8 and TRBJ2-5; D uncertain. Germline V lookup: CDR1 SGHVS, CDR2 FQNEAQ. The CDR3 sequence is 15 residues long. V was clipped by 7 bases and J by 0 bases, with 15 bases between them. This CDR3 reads CASTPLGRDQETQYF. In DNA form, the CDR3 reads TGTGCCAGCACCCCCCTTGGTCGGGACCAAGAGACCCAGTACTTC.